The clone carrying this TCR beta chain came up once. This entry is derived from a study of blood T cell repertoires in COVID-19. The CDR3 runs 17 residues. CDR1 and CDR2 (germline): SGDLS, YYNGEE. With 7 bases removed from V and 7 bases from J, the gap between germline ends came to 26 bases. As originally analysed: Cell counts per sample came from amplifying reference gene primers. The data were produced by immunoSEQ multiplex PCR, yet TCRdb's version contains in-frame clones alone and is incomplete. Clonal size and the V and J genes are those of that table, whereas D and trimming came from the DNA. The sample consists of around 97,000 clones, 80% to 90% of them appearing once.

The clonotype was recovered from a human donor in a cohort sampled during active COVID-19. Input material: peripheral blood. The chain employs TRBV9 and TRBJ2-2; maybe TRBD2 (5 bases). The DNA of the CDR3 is TGTGCCAGCTCGCCCCGAAGCCCTAGGCAGGAGGACGGGGAGCTGTTTTTT. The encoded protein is CASSPRSPRQEDGELFF.